Following are 5 T cell receptor beta chains from one sample sequenced in a study of TIL therapy for anti-PD-1-resistant metastatic lung cancer. This was the immunoSEQ v3 assay. The method was immunoSEQ multiplex PCR; TCRdb's version includes in-frame clones alone and lacks a portion of them. The table shows under 70,000 clones, with around 70% occurring only once. Described time point: pre-treatment sample, taken before nivolumab and TIL therapy. Here the sequenced sample was blood, taken at baseline. These receptors all stem from a person aged 25-85 years with non-small cell lung cancer.

This clone has a handful of counts. CDR3 loop: CASSLGGSYEQYF. CDR3 coding DNA: TGTGCCAGCAGCTTGGGGGGTTCCTACGAGCAGTACTTC. The rearrangement uses TRBV11-3 and TRBJ2-7, with TRBD2 as a possible D gene (6 bases). CDR1 and CDR2 from the germline V gene are SGHNT and YENEEA. The V end lost 3 bases, the J end lost 1 base, and 7 bases lay between the germline ends. The CDR3 consists of 13 residues. Using reference TRBV11-3 and TRBJ2-7 for the parts outside the CDR3, the full variable domain is EAGVVQSPRYKIIEKKQPVAFWCNPISGHNTLYWYLQNLGQGPELLIRYENEEAVDDSQLPKDRFSAERLKGVDSTLKIQPAELGDSAVYLCASSLGGSYEQYFGPGTRLTVT.

V is TRBV5-1 and J is TRBJ1-1; 7 nucleotides agree with TRBD1. Germline assignment: CDR1 SGHRS and CDR2 YFSETQ. The CDR3 covers 14 residues. The trim removed 4 bases at V and 1 base at J, leaving 4 bases unmatched. The CDR3 sequence: CASSPQGWNTEAFF. DNA for the CDR3: TGCGCCAGCAGCCCACAGGGGTGGAACACTGAAGCTTTCTTT.

This rearrangement joins TRBV29-1 to TRBJ2-1; 8 nucleotides agree with TRBD2. Trimming took 3 bases from V and 2 from J; bases not matched to a gene: 9. CDR3 size: 16 residues. The V gene's germline CDR1 is SQVTM and CDR2 ANQGSEA. The CDR3 bases are TGCAGCGTTGATTACTCGCGGGGGGCCGCCTACAATGAGCAGTTCTTC. Translated, it gives CSVDYSRGAAYNEQFF.

The CDR3: CASSGTSYEQYF. DNA for the CDR3: TGTGCCAGCAGCGGGACTAGCTACGAGCAGTACTTC. The rearrangement joins TRBV7-8 to TRBJ2-7; TRBD2 agrees at 8 bases. CDR1 and CDR2 from the germline V gene are SGHVS and FQNEAQ. The CDR3 sequence is 12 residues long. J lost 3 bases, V lost 5 bases, and 0 bases had no gene match.

This chain links TRBV28 with TRBJ2-3, with D hard to call. Germline V gene sequence: CDR1 MDHEN, CDR2 SYDVKM. This CDR3 is 13 amino acids long. The CDR3 sequence: CASDGGFSDTQYF. CDR3 in DNA: TGTGCATCAGACGGTGGTTTTTCAGATACGCAGTATTTT.